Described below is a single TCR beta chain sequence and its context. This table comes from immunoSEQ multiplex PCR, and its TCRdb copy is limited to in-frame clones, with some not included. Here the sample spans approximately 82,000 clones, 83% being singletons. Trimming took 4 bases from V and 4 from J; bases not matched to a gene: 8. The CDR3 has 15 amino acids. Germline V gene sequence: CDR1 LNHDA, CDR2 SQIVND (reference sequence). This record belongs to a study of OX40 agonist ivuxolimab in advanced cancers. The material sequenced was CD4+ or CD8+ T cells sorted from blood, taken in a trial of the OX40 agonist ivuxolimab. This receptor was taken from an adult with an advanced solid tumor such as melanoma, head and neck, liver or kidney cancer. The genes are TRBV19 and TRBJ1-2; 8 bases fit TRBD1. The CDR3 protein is CASSTIRTGSYGYTF. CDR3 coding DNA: TGTGCCAGTAGTACCATACGGACAGGGAGCTATGGCTACACCTTC.